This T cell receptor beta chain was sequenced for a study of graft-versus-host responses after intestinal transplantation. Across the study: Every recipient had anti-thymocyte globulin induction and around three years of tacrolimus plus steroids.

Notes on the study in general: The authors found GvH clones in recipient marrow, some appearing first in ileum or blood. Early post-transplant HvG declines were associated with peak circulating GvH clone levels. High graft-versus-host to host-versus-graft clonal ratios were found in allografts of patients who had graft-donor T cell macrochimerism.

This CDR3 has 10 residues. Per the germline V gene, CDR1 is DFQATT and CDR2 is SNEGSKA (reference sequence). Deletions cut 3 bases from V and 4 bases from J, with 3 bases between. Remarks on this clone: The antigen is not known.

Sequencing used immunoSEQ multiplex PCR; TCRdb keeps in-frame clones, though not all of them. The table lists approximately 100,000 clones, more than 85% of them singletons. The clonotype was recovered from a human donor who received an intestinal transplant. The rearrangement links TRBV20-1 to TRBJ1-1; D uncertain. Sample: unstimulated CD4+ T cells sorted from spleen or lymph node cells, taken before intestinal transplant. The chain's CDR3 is CSASTTEAFF. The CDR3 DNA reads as TGCAGTGCTAGTACCACTGAAGCTTTCTTT.